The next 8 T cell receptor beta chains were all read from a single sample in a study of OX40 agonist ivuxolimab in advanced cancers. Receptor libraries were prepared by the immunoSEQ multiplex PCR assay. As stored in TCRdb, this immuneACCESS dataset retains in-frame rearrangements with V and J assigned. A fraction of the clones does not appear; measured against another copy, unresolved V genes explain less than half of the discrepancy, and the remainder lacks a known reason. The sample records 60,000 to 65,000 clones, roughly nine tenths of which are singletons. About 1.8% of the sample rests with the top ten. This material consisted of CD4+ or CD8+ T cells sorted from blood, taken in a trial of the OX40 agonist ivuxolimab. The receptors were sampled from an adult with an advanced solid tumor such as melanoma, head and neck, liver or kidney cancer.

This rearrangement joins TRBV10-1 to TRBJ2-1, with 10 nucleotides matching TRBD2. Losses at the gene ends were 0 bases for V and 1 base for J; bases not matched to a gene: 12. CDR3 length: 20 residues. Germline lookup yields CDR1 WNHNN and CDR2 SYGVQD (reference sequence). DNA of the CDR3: TGCGCCAGCAGTGAGTCGGGATCGGCAGCGGGAGGGATGTCCTACAATGAGCAGTTCTTC. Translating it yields CASSESGSAAGGMSYNEQFF.

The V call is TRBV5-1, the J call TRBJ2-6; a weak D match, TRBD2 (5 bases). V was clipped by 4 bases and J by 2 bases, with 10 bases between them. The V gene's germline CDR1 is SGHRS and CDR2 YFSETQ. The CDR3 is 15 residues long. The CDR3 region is CASSLTSPGANVLTF. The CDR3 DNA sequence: TGCGCCAGCAGCCTAACTAGTCCTGGGGCCAACGTCCTGACTTTC.

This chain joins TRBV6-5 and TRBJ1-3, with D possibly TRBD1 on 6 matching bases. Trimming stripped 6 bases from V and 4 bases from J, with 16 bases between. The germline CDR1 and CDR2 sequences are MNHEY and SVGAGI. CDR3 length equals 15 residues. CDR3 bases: TGTGCCAGCAGCCTGGGACAAGGCCTGGGAAACACCATATATTTT. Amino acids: CASSLGQGLGNTIYF.

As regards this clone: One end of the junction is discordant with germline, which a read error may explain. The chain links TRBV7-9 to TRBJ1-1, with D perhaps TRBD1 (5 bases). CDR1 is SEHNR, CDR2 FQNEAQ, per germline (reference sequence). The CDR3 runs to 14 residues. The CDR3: CASSLDFRMTDLLF. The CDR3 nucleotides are TGTGCCAGCAGCTTAGATTTTCGGATGACAGACCTGCTCTTT.

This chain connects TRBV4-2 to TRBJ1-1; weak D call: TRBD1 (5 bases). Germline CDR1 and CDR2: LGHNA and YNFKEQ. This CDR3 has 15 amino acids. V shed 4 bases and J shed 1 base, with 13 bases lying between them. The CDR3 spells CASSPAGGGNTEAFF. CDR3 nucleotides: TGTGCCAGCAGCCCGGCGGGGGGAGGGAACACTGAAGCTTTCTTT.

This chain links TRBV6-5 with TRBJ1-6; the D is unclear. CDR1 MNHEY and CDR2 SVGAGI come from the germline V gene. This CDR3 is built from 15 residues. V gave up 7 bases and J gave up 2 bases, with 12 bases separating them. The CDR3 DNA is TGTGCCAGCACCCCTGGAGCTCCCTATAATTCACCCCTCCACTTT. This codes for CASTPGAPYNSPLHF.

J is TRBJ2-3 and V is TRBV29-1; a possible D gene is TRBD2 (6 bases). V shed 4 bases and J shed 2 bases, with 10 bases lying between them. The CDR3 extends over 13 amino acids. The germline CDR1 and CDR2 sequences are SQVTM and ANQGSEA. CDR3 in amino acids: CSVAPGATDTQYF. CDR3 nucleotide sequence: TGCAGCGTTGCTCCGGGAGCCACAGATACGCAGTATTTT.

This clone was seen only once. The CDR3 spells CASSQEEATNEKLFF. CDR3 in DNA: TGCGCCAGCAGCCAAGAAGAGGCAACTAATGAAAAACTGTTTTTT. The J gene is TRBJ1-4, the V gene TRBV4-3; D gene unclear. Germline CDR1 and CDR2: LGHNA and YSLEER. The CDR3 runs 15 residues. Deletions cut 0 bases from V and 0 bases from J, with 5 bases between.